The 2 T cell receptor beta chains reported below all come from one sample, sequenced in a study of control samples from healthy donors and cancer patients. Repertoires were generated with immunoSEQ multiplex PCR, while TCRdb's copy carries only in-frame clones and drops some. The sample records 50,000 or so clones, 65% to 90% being singletons. The sample comprised PBMCs. The origin of the receptors is a woman aged 45-65 years with lung cancer.

This clone came up a few times. This chain joins TRBV19 and TRBJ1-2; D ambiguous. The germline V gene encodes CDR1 LNHDA and CDR2 SQIVND (reference sequence). The CDR3 is made up of 12 amino acids. V lost 3 bases to trimming and J lost 7 bases, with 9 bases between them. CDR3 sequence (DNA): TGTGCCAGTAGTATTCTGGGCGGTGGCTACACCTTC. As protein: CASSILGGGYTF.

The V gene is TRBV20-1, the J gene TRBJ1-2; tentatively, D is TRBD1 (5 bases). V was shortened by 7 bases and J by 8 bases, with 14 bases between the two germline ends. This CDR3 has 11 amino acids. Looked up from germline, CDR1 is DFQATT and CDR2 is SNEGSKA (reference sequence). The CDR3, as DNA: TGCAGTGGACCAGGGTTCGGAGGCTACACCTTC. This sequence encodes CSGPGFGGYTF.